This TCR beta chain comes out of a study of blood T cell repertoires in COVID-19. The V end lost 4 bases, the J end lost 9 bases, and 11 bases lay between the germline ends. CDR3 length equals 12 residues. From germline, CDR1 is SGDLS and CDR2 YYNGEE. This table comes from immunoSEQ multiplex PCR, and its TCRdb copy is limited to in-frame clones, with some not included. Of roughly 250,000 clones listed, approximately 79% are singletons. The sequenced material came from peripheral blood. The chain recombines TRBV9 with TRBJ1-5; TRBD1 is a possible D gene (6 bases). This sequence was found in a woman aged 40-49 years with active or convalescent COVID-19. The CDR3 bases are TGTGCCAGCAGCACACAGGGTGGGCCCCAGCATTTT. Its translation is CASSTQGGPQHF.